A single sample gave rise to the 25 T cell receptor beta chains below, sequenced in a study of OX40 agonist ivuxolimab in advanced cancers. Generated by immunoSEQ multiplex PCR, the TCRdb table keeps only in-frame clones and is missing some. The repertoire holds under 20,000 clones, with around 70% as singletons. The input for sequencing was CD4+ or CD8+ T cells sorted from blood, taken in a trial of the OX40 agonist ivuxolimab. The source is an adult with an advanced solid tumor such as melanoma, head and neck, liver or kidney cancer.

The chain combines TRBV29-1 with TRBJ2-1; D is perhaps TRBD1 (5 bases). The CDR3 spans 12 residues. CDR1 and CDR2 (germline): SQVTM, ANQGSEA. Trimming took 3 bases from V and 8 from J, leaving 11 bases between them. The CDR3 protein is CSVDSGSDEQFF. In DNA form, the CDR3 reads TGCAGCGTTGATTCAGGGTCCGATGAGCAGTTCTTC.

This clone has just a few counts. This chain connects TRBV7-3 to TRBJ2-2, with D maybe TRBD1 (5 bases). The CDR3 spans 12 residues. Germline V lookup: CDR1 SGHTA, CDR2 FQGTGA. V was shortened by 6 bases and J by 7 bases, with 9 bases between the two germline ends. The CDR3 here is CASSSQGGELFF. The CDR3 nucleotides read TGTGCCAGCAGTAGTCAGGGCGGGGAGCTGTTTTTT.

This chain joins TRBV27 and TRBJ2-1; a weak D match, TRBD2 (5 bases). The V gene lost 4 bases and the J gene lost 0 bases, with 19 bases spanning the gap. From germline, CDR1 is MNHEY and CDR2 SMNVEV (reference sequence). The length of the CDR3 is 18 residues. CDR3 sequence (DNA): TGTGCCAGCAGTTCATTCGATCTATGGGGAGACTCCTACAATGAGCAGTTCTTC. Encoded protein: CASSSFDLWGDSYNEQFF.

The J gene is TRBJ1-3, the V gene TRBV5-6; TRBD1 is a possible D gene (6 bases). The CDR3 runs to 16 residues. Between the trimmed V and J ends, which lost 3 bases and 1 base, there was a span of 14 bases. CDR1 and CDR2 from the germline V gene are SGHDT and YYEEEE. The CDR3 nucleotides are TGTGCCAGCAGCTCACTAACAGGGATTTCTGGAAACACCATATATTTT. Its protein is CASSSLTGISGNTIYF.

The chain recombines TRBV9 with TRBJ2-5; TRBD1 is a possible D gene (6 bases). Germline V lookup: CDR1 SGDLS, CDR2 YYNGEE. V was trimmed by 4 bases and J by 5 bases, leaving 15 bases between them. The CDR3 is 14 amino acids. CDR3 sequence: CASSPGADVETQYF. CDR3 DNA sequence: TGTGCCAGCAGCCCAGGGGCGGATGTGGAGACCCAGTACTTC.

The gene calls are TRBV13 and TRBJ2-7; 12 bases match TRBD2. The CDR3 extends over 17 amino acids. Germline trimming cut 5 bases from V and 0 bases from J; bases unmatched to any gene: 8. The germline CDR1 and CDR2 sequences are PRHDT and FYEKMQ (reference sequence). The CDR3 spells CASSAGLAGPPSYEQYF. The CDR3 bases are TGTGCCAGCAGCGCCGGACTAGCGGGGCCCCCCTCCTACGAGCAGTACTTC.

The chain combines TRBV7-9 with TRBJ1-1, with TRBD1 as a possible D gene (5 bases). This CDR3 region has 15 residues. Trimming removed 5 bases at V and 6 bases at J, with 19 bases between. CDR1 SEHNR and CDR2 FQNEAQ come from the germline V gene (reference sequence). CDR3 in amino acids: CASSPELVGGAEAFF. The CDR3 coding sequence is TGTGCCAGCAGCCCCGAACTCGTGGGAGGGGCTGAAGCTTTCTTT.

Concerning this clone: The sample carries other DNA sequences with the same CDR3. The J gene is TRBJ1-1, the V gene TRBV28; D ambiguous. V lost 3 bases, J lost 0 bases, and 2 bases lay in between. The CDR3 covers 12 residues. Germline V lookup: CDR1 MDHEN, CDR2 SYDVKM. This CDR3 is CASSFVNTEAFF. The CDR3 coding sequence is TGTGCCAGCAGTTTCGTGAACACTGAAGCTTTCTTT.

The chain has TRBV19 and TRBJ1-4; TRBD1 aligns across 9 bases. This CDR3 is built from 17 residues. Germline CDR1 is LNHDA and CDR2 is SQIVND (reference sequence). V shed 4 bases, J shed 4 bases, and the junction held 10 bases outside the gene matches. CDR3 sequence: CASSTPGQGANNEKLFF. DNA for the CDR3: TGTGCCAGTAGTACACCGGGACAGGGTGCCAATAATGAAAAACTGTTTTTT.

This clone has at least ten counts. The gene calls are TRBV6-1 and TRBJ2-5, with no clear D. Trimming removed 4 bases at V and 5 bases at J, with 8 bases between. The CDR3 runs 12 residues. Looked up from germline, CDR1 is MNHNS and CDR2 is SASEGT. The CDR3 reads CASSGAEETQYF. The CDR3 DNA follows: TGTGCCAGCAGTGGAGCAGAGGAGACCCAGTACTTC.

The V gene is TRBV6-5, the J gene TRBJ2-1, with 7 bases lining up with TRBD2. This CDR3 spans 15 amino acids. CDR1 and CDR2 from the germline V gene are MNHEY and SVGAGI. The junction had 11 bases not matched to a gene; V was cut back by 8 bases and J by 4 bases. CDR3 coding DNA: TGTGCCAGCCGACTGGGGACTACCAATTACAATGAGCAGTTCTTC. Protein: CASRLGTTNYNEQFF.

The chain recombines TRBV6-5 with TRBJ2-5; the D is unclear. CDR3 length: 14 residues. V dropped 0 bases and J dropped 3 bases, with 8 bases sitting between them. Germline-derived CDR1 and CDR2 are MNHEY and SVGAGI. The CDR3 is CASSYSLGEETQYF. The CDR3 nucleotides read TGTGCCAGCAGTTACTCGTTAGGCGAAGAGACCCAGTACTTC.

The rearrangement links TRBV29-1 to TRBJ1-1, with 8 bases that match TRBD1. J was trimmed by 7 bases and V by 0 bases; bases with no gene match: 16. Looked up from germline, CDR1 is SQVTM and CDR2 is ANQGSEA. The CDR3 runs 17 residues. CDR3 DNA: TGCAGCGTTGAAGATTCCGGGTCGCTTGACAGGGGTAGTGAAGCTTTCTTT. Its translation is CSVEDSGSLDRGSEAFF.

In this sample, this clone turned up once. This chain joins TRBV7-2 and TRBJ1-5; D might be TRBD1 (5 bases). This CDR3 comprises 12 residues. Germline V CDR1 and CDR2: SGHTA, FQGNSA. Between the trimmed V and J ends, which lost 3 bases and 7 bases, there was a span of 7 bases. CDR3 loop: CASSFQGQPQHF. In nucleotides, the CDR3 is TGTGCCAGCAGCTTTCAGGGCCAGCCCCAGCATTTT.

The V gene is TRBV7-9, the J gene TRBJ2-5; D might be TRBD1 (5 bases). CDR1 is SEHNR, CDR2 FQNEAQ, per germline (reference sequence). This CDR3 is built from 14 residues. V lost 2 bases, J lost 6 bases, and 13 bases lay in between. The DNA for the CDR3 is TGTGCCAGCAGCTTAAATCAGGGAAGACAGACCCAGTACTTC. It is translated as CASSLNQGRQTQYF.

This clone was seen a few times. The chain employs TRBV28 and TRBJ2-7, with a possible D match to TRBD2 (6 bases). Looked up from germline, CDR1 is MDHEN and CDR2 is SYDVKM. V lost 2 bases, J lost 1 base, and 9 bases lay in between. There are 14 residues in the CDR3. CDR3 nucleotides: TGTGCCAGCAGTTTAGTGGGGGGTTCCTACGAGCAGTACTTC. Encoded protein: CASSLVGGSYEQYF. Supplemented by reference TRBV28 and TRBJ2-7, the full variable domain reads DVKVTQSSRYLVKRTGEKVFLECVQDMDHENMFWYRQDPGLGLRLIYFSYDVKMKEKGDIPEGYSVSREKKERFSLILESASTNQTSMYLCASSLVGGSYEQYFGPGTRLTVT.

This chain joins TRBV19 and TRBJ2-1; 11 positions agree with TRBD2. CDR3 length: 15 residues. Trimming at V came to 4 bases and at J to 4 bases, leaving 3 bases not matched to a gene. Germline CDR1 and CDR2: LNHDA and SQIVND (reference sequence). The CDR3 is CASSTGTSGYNEQFF. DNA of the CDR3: TGTGCCAGTAGTACCGGGACTAGCGGTTACAATGAGCAGTTCTTC.

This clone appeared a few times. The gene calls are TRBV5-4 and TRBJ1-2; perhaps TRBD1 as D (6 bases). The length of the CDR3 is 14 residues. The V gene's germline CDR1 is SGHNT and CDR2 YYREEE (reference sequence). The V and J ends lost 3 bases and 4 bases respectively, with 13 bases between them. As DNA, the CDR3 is TGTGCCAGCAGCTCCACGACGGGGGCCTATGGCTACACCTTC. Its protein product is CASSSTTGAYGYTF. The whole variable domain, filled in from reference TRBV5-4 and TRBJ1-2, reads ETGVTQSPTHLIKTRGQQVTLRCSSQSGHNTVSWYQQALGQGPQFIFQYYREEENGRGNFPPRFSGLQFPNYSSELNVNALELDDSALYLCASSSTTGAYGYTFGSGTRLTVV.

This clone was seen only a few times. The CDR3 region is CASSLVGGASGYTF. CDR3 bases: TGTGCCAGCAGTTTGGTGGGGGGCGCTTCTGGCTACACCTTC. This sequence joins TRBV28 and TRBJ1-2; D may be TRBD1 (6 bases). CDR1 and CDR2 (germline): MDHEN, SYDVKM. CDR3 length: 14 residues. V was trimmed by 3 bases and J by 7 bases, leaving 15 bases between them.

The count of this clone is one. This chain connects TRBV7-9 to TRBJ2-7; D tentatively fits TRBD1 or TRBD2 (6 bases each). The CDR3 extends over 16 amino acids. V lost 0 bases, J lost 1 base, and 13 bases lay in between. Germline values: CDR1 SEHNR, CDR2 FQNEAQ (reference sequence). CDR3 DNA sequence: TGTGCCAGCAGCTTAGCGTCAAAAGGGGGGTCCTACGAGCAGTACTTC. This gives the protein CASSLASKGGSYEQYF. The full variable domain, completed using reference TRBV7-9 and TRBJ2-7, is DTGVSQNPRHKITKRGQNVTFRCDPISEHNRLYWYRQTLGQGPEFLTYFQNEAQLEKSRLLSDRFSAERPKGSFSTLEIQRTEQGDSAMYLCASSLASKGGSYEQYFGPGTRLTVT.

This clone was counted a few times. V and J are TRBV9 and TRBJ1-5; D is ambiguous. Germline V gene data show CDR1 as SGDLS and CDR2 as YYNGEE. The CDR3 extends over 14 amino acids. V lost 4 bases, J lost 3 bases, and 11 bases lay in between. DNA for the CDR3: TGTGCCAGCAGCCTAGGGTCCAACAATCAGCCCCAGCATTTT. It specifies CASSLGSNNQPQHF.

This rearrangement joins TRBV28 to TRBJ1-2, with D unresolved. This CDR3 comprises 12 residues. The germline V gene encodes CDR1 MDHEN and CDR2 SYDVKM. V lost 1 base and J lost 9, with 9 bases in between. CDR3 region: CASSLSRRSYTF. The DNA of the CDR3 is TGTGCCAGCAGTTTATCCAGGAGGAGCTACACCTTC.

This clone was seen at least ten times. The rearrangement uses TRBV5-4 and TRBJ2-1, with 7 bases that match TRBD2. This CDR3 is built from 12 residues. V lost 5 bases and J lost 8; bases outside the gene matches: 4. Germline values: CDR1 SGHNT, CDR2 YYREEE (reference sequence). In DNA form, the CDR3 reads TGTGCCAGCAGAACTGCGGGAGATGAGCAGTTCTTC. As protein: CASRTAGDEQFF.

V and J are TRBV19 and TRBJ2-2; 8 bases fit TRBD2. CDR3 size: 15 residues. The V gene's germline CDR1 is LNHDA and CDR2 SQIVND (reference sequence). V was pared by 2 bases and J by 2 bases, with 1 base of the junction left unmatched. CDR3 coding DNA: TGTGCCAGTAGTATATTAGCGGGAAACACCGGGGAGCTGTTTTTT. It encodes CASSILAGNTGELFF.

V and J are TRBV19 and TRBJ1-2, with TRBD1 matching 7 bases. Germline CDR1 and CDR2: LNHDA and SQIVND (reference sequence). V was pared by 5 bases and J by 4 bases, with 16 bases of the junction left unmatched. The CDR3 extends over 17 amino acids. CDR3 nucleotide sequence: TGTGCCAGTAGTTTTCCCTCCACCCGGGACAGCTTCTATGGCTACACCTTC. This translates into CASSFPSTRDSFYGYTF. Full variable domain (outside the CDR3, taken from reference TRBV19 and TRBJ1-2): DGGITQSPKYLFRKEGQNVTLSCEQNLNHDAMYWYRQDPGQGLRLIYYSQIVNDFQKGDIAEGYSVSREKKESFPLTVTSAQKNPTAFYLCASSFPSTRDSFYGYTFGSGTRLTVV.